This record concerns one TCR beta chain sequence. Data came from immunoSEQ multiplex PCR; TCRdb stores just in-frame clones and leaves some out. The repertoire holds 100,000 to 150,000 clones, with roughly 91% as singletons. V was clipped by 0 bases and J by 2 bases, with 10 bases between them. From germline, CDR1 is SGHKS and CDR2 YYEKEE (reference sequence). The CDR3 has 15 amino acids. This sample is drawn from a study of blood T cell repertoires in COVID-19. V and J are TRBV5-5 and TRBJ2-3; weak D call: TRBD2 (6 bases). This receptor was taken from a man aged 50-60 years with active or convalescent COVID-19. The sequenced sample consisted of peripheral blood. The CDR3 sequence is CASSLDGGTTDTQYF. The CDR3 DNA reads TGTGCCAGCAGCTTGGATGGCGGGACCACAGATACGCAGTATTTT. Together with reference TRBV5-5 and TRBJ2-3, the CDR3 gives the full variable domain: DAGVTQSPTHLIKTRGQQVTLRCSPISGHKSVSWYQQVLGQGPQFIFQYYEKEERGRGNFPDRFSARQFPNYSSELNVNALLLGDSALYLCASSLDGGTTDTQYFGPGTRLTVL.